These 9 T cell receptor beta chains originate from one sample sequenced in a study of cytomegalovirus exposure and HLA in healthy donors. Generated by immunoSEQ multiplex PCR, the TCRdb table keeps only in-frame clones and is missing some. The table has roughly 80,000 clones, 90% to 95% seen once. Sample: PBMCs. These receptors were obtained from a man between 18 and 29 years old in good health and CMV-seronegative.

CDR3 residues: CASSAPQGAGSPYEQYF. For the CDR3, the DNA is TGTGCCAGCAGCGCACCCCAGGGGGCTGGTTCCCCCTACGAGCAGTACTTC. This chain links TRBV11-1 with TRBJ2-7; 8 positions agree with TRBD1. The CDR3 runs to 17 residues. Germline lookup yields CDR1 SGHAT and CDR2 FQDESV (reference sequence). Trimming took 5 bases from V and 2 from J; bases not matched to a gene: 14.

The genes are TRBV27 and TRBJ1-1; TRBD1 might be the D (5 bases). The CDR3 has 14 residues. With 6 bases removed from V and 5 bases from J, the gap between germline ends came to 16 bases. The germline CDR1 and CDR2 sequences are MNHEY and SMNVEV (reference sequence). The CDR3 DNA follows: TGTGCCAGCAGGCGCCCCCAGGGCGAGACTGAAGCTTTCTTT. Amino acid sequence: CASRRPQGETEAFF.

The V and J genes are TRBV6-1 and TRBJ2-5; 10 bases fit TRBD1. The CDR3 spans 14 residues. V was clipped by 6 bases and J by 5 bases; unmatched bases: 6. Germline lookup yields CDR1 MNHNS and CDR2 SASEGT. The DNA for the CDR3 is TGTGCCAGCAGAGGGACAGGGGCCAGGGAGACCCAGTACTTC. It specifies CASRGTGARETQYF.

The gene calls are TRBV27 and TRBJ2-3, with a tentative D call TRBD2 (7 bases). Looked up from germline, CDR1 is MNHEY and CDR2 is SMNVEV (reference sequence). This CDR3 is 17 amino acids long. Trimming took off 3 bases at V and 2 bases at J, with 18 bases between the two ends. CDR3 loop: CASSFLGGGGATDTQYF. In nucleotides, the CDR3 is TGTGCCAGCAGTTTCCTGGGAGGCGGGGGCGCCACAGATACGCAGTATTTT.

The chain carries TRBV27 and TRBJ2-1; 7 bases map to TRBD2. Germline loops: CDR1 MNHEY, CDR2 SMNVEV (reference sequence). The ends lost 3 bases at V and 8 bases at J; junction bases unmatched: 16. The CDR3 is 17 residues long. CDR3 in amino acids: CASSFSRVAGWKDEQFF. CDR3 DNA: TGTGCCAGCAGTTTCTCTAGGGTAGCGGGTTGGAAGGATGAGCAGTTCTTC.

This chain links TRBV7-2 with TRBJ2-7, with unresolved D. Between the trimmed V and J ends, which lost 1 base and 3 bases, there was a span of 10 bases. Per germline, CDR1 SGHTA and CDR2 FQGNSA. The CDR3 length is 14 residues. The CDR3 here is CASSLGLSGYEQYF. In DNA, the CDR3 is TGTGCCAGCAGCTTAGGCCTTTCAGGCTACGAGCAGTACTTC.

The chain recombines TRBV6-5 with TRBJ2-1, with 10 nucleotides matching TRBD2. The CDR3 is made up of 15 amino acids. The V gene's germline CDR1 is MNHEY and CDR2 SVGAGI. With V trimmed by 6 bases and J by 4 bases, 6 bases remained unmatched. The chain's CDR3 is CASRNSGGGYNEQFF. CDR3 in DNA: TGTGCCAGCAGAAACAGCGGGGGGGGGTACAATGAGCAGTTCTTC.

The chain recombines TRBV13 with TRBJ1-4, with D possibly matching TRBD1 (6 bases). CDR3 length equals 14 residues. Germline V gene sequence: CDR1 PRHDT, CDR2 FYEKMQ (reference sequence). Trimming left V 6 bases short and J 7 bases short, with 15 bases between. CDR3 DNA: TGTGCCAGCAGACATACAGGGTGGGCTGAAAAACTGTTTTTT. It is translated as CASRHTGWAEKLFF. Using reference TRBV13 and TRBJ1-4 for the parts outside the CDR3, the full variable domain is AAGVIQSPRHLIKEKRETATLKCYPIPRHDTVYWYQQGPGQDPQFLISFYEKMQSDKGSIPDRFSAQQFSDYHSELNMSSLELGDSALYFCASRHTGWAEKLFFGSGTQLSVL.

The V call is TRBV5-4, the J call TRBJ2-7; a possible D gene is TRBD1 (6 bases). This CDR3 spans 14 amino acids. From germline, CDR1 is SGHNT and CDR2 YYREEE (reference sequence). Trimming pared 3 bases from V and 2 bases from J, leaving 12 bases between. CDR3 in DNA: TGTGCCAGCAGCTCACCGACAGGACCCTACGAGCAGTACTTC. As protein: CASSSPTGPYEQYF.